This TCR beta chain was identified in a study of T cell repertoires in cytomegalovirus infection. Study summary: An indication of both CMV infection and matching HLA type came from public TCR beta signatures. Whole-study results and caveats: Across the ex vivo response, the dominant clonotypes were HLA-C-restricted CMV-specific TCR beta clonotypes. Cumulative frequency (of public TCR beta family members) identified carriers of CMV plus the relevant HLA.

TCRdb processed the reads anew with MiXCR; each CDR3 protein has one entry. The sample has hundreds of thousands of distinct CDR3 sequences; less than 25% are singletons. Germline CDR1 reads SGHVS; CDR2 reads FQNEAQ. The germline V and J ends were trimmed by 7 bases and 2 bases, with 18 bases remaining between them. The CDR3 is 15 residues long. With respect to this clonotype: The antigen remains unidentified.

Sequenced material: CD8+ T cells from PBMCs. This receptor was identified in a human donor in good health (CMV status not recorded). Some clones in this sample may be carry-over from other donors' samples. The V call is TRBV7-8, the J call TRBJ2-7; D may be TRBD2 (6 bases). The CDR3 spells CASTTRKGGTYEQYF. CDR3 bases: TGTGCCAGCACTACCCGGAAGGGAGGAACCTACGAGCAGTACTTC.